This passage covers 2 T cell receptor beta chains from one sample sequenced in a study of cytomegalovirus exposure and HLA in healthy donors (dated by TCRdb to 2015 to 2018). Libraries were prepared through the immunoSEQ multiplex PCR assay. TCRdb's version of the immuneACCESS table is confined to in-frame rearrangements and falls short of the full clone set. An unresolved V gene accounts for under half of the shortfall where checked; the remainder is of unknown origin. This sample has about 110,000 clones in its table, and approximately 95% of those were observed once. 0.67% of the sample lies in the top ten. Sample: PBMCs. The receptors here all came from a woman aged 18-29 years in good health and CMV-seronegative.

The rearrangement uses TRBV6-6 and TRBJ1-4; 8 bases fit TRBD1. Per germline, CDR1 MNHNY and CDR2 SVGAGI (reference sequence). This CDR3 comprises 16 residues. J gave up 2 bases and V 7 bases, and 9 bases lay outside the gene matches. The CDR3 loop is CASIDRNRGTNEKLFF. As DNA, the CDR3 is TGTGCCAGCATAGATAGAAACAGGGGGACTAATGAAAAACTGTTTTTT.

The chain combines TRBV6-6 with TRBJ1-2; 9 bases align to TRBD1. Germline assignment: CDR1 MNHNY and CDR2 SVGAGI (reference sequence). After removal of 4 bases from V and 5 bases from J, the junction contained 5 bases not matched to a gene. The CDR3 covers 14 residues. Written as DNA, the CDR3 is TGTGCCAGCAGTTTATCCGGGACAGGGTATGGCTACACCTTC. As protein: CASSLSGTGYGYTF.